This TCR beta chain is from a study of CD8 T cells in Susac syndrome. General study findings and limits: The study conceded that its TCR sequencing and HLA analysis involved relatively few individuals.

It was with random hexamers that about 0.45 to 1 ug RNA was reverse transcribed. An immunoSEQ multiplex PCR amplified TCR beta CDR3 over 54 Vbeta and 13 Jbeta. TCRdb reprocessed the immunoSEQ multiplex PCR reads via MiXCR and lists one record per CDR3 protein. The sample contains 200,000 to 250,000 distinct CDR3 sequences, roughly 96% of which appear only once. V lost 7 bases, J lost 0 bases, and 16 bases lay in between. Germline V CDR1 and CDR2: LNHDA, SQIVND (reference sequence). This CDR3 contains 15 residues. The study sequenced TCR beta in blood CD8+ and CD4+ T cells. The study used treatment-naive patients who had stable or active relapsing-remitting disease as multiple sclerosis controls. Points on this clonotype: Its antigen is currently unknown.

This sequence joins TRBV19 and TRBJ2-7; D may correspond to TRBD1 or TRBD2 (5 bases each). The sequence derives from a human donor with multiple sclerosis. The sequenced material came from CD4+ T cells from PBMCs. The CDR3 nucleotides are TGTGCCAGTAACGATGGGGACGCCTTCTCCTACGAGCAGTACTTC. This sequence encodes CASNDGDAFSYEQYF.